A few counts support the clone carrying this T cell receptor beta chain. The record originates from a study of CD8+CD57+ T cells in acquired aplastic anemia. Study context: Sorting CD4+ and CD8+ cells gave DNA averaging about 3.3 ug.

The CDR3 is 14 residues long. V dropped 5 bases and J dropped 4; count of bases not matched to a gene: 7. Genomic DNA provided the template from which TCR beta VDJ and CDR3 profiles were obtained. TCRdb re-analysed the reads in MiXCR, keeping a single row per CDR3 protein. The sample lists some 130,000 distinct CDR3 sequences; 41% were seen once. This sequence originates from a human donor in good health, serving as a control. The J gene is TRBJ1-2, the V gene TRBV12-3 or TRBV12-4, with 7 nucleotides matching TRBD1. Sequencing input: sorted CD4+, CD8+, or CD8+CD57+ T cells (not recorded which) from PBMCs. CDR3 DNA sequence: TGTGCCAGCAGTACGGAAAGACAGGGCTATGGCTACACCTTC. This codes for CASSTERQGYGYTF.